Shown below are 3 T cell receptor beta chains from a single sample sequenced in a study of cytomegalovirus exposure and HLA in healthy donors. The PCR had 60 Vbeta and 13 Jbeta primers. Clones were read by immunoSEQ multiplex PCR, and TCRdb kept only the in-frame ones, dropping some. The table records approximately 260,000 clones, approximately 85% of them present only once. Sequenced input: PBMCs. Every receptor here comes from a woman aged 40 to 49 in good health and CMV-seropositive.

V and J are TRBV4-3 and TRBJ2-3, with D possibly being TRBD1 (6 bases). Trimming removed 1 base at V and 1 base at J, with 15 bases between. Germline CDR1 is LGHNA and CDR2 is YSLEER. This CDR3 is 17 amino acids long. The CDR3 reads CASSQGSLGGGTDTQYF. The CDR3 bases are TGCGCCAGCAGCCAAGGGTCTTTAGGGGGTGGCACAGATACGCAGTATTTT.

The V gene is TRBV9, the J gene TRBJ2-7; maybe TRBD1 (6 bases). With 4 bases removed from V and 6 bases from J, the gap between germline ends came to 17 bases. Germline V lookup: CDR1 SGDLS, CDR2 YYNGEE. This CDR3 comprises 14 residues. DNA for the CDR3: TGTGCCAGCAGCCCAGCGACAGGCTTCGGCGAGCAGTACTTC. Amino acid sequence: CASSPATGFGEQYF.

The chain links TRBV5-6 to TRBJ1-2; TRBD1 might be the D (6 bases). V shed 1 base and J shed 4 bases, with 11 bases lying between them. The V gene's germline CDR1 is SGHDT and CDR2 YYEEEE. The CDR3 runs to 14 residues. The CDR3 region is CASSLPGVSYGYTF. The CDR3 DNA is TGTGCCAGCAGCTTGCCAGGGGTGAGCTATGGCTACACCTTC.